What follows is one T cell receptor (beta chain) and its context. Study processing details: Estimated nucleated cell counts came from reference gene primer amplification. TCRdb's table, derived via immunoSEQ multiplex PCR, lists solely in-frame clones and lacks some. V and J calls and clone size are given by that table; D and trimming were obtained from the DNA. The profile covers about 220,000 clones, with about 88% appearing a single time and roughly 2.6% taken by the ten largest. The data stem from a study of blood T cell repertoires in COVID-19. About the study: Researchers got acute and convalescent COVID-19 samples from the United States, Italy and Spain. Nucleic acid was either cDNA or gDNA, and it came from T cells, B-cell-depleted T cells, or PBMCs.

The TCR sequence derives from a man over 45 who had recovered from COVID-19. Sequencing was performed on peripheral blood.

CDR3 sequence reads: CASSLTTSASSTDTQYF. CDR3 coding DNA: TGTGCCAGCAGCTTAACGACTAGCGCTTCTAGCACAGATACGCAGTATTTT. The gene calls are TRBV5-8 and TRBJ2-3; 8 bases fit TRBD2. Unmatched junction bases numbered 8, after V lost 2 bases and J lost 0 bases. Germline-derived CDR1 and CDR2 are SGHTS and YDEGEE. The CDR3 has 17 amino acids.